This TCR beta chain derives from a study of blood T cell repertoires in COVID-19. Study overall: Italy, Spain and the United States were the sources of the convalescent and acute COVID-19 samples. Sample material is recorded as cDNA or gDNA derived from T cells, B-cell-depleted T cells, or PBMCs.

This clone was seen a few times. In the study's own analysis: Reference gene primer amplification yielded estimated nucleated cell counts. The data were produced by immunoSEQ multiplex PCR, yet TCRdb's version contains in-frame clones alone and is incomplete. V and J calls and clone size come straight from that table; D and trimming were deduced from the DNA. The sample consists of about 150,000 clones, over 60% of them appearing once. Sequenced: peripheral blood. This TCR derives from a woman older than 75 with acute or convalescent COVID-19.

The CDR3 nucleotides read TGTGCCAGCAGCTTAAAGGAGGGGGGGTTTACCTACAATGAGCAGTTCTTC. Encoded protein: CASSLKEGGFTYNEQFF. V usage is TRBV7-3 and J usage is TRBJ2-1; tentatively, D is TRBD2 (7 bases). Germline-derived CDR1 and CDR2 are SGHTA and FQGTGA. The CDR3 is made up of 17 amino acids. The germline V and J ends were trimmed by 1 base and 2 bases, with 15 bases remaining between them.